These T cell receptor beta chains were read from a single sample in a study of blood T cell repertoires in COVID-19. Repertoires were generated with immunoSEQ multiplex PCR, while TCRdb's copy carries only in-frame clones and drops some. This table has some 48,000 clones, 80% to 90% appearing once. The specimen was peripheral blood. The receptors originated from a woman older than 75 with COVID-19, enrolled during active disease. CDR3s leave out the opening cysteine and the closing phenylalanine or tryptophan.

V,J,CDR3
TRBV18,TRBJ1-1,ASSPRVNTEAF
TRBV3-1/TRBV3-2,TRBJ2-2,ASSPGTGFTGELF
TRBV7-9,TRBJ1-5,ASSLATHAVDNQPQH
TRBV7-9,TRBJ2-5,ASSLVAGYTETQY
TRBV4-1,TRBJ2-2,ASSQVGRNTGELF
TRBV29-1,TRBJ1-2,SVEGAGTGLRDGYT
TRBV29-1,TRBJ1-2,SFSGQGSGGYT
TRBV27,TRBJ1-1,ASSIYRGTEAF
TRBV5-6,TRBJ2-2,ASSLPVVSGLDGELF
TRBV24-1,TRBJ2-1,ATSDASGRARNEQF
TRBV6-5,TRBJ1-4,ASSSDRGQEKLF
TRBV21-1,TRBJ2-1,ASSTPGSDRNEQF
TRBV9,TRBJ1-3,ASSPGGLGGADSGNTIY
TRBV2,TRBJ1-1,ASSLGGAGTEAF
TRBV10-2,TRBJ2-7,ASSEARDFSYEQY
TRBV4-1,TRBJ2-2,ASSQSQVGQGNTGELF
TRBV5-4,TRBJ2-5,ASSLDSSPRETQY
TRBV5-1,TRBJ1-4,ASSLGGQGGEKLF
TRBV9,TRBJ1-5,ASSVGPHSNQPQH
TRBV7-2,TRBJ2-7,ASSLGTGVGSYEQY
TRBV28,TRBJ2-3,ASSFSELLGTDTQY
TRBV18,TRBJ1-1,ASSPRPSAGNTEAF
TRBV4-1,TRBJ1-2,ASSQGSAGTYYT
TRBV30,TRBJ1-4,AWAQGLNEKLF
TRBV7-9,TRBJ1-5,ASSEGTGLQPQH
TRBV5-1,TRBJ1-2,ASRPTGGSGGYT
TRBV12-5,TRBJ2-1,ASGFGLAGINEQF
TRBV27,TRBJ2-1,ASSPGGPEQF
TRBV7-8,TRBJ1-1,ASSLTGSTEAF